This TCR beta chain was captured in a study of yellow fever vaccine responses in identical twins. Study-wide points: It has been reported that, in twins, the vaccine T cell response seemed partly convergent and partly personalized.

The V end lost 4 bases, the J end lost 0 bases, and 16 bases lay between the germline ends. Germline V gene data show CDR1 as SQVTM and CDR2 as ANQGSEA. This CDR3 is built from 17 residues. This clonotype was observed once. The antigen is undetermined. TCRdb called the RT-PCR reads again in MiXCR, with one record for every CDR3 protein. The sample holds some 20,000 distinct CDR3 sequences, around 65% seen once. The chain has TRBV29-1 and TRBJ2-6; no clear D. The sequence derives from a woman in her late teens or twenties who received the yellow fever vaccine. The sample in question was T cells from blood (PBMCs), unsorted or a sorted subset (not recorded which), obtained before or after yellow fever vaccination (not recorded which). CDR3 coding DNA: TGCAGCGTTGCAGTCCACAGACTGGTCTCTGGGGCCAACGTCCTGACTTTC. It codes for CSVAVHRLVSGANVLTF.